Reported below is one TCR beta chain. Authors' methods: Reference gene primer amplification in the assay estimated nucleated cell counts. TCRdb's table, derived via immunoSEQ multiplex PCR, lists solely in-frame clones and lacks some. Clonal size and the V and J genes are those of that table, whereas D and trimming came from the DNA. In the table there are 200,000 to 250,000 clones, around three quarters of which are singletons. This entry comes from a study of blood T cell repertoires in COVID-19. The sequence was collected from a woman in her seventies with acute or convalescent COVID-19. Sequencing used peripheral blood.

CDR3 DNA sequence: TGCGCCAGCAGTGTGGCGGGGACAGTCACCGGGGAGCTGTTTTTT. Its protein product is CASSVAGTVTGELFF. V usage is TRBV5-1 and J usage is TRBJ2-2; D is possibly TRBD1 (7 bases). Germline CDR1 is SGHRS and CDR2 is YFSETQ. The ends were cut back, 5 bases at V and 4 bases at J, with 15 bases in the middle. The length of the CDR3 is 15 residues.